This TCR beta chain stems from a study of OX40 agonist ivuxolimab in advanced cancers. A note on the overall study: Ivuxolimab, which targeted the costimulatory receptor OX40 (CD134), was an agonistic, fully human IgG2 monoclonal antibody. Intravenous ivuxolimab was administered to patients every 2 weeks at six dose levels: 0.01, 0.1, 0.3, 1.5, 3 and 10 mg/kg. Among the approximately 54 dose-escalation patients, 19 had hepatocellular carcinoma, roughly 15 melanoma, 9 renal cell carcinoma and 9 head and neck cancer. In the dose-escalation cohort, approximately 80% of patients were male, and the mean age was around 65 years with a range of about 20 to 79. Prior anti-PD-1, anti-PD-L1 or anti-CTLA-4 therapy was permitted, and approximately 42% of dose-escalation patients had received checkpoint inhibitors. Partial responses occurred in three dose-escalation patients, of whom one had hepatocellular carcinoma and two had cutaneous melanoma. The purpose of peripheral TCRbeta sequencing was to test whether ivuxolimab changed TCR sequence diversity and led to clonal T-cell expansion. The paper describes the monotherapy dose-escalation part (N ≈ 52 patients) of the phase I trial of ivuxolimab. The full study reports these points: Low levels of normalized T-cell clonal expansion were also seen in some nonresponding patients. In the 0.1-3.0 mg/kg groups, partial responders were among the patients with the lowest normalized peripheral clonal expansion, particularly in CD8+ T cells. After ivuxolimab, CD8+ T cells had more expanded clones than CD4+ T cells on average. Antigen specificity was not determined for the clonally expanded peripheral T cells. At doses of 0.1 to 3.0 mg/kg, clonal expansion of both CD4+ and CD8+ T cells in blood was seen between baseline and week 6.

This clone has a single count. Its antigen is currently not known. Base qualities are missing; no much larger clone stands one base away. Patients with a history of autoimmune disease or receiving systemic immunosuppression were excluded from the trial. Peripheral blood for TCR sequencing was collected from all dose cohorts at baseline, on cycle 4 day 1, and on cycle 7 day 1. The samples were drawn from a first-in-human, open-label, multicenter phase I dose-escalation trial of ivuxolimab. The trial enrolled adults with locally advanced or metastatic head and neck squamous cell, hepatocellular, melanoma or renal cell carcinoma. Before TCR sequencing, CD4+ T cells and CD8+ T cells from peripheral blood were sorted into separate populations. For CDR1 and CDR2, the germline V gene (reference sequence) lists SEHNR and FQNEAQ. The CDR3 holds 11 amino acids from the cysteine to the phenylalanine. This entry keeps only the CDR3 DNA: 33 bases, framed from base 1. The junction carries 7 bases between V and J, which are trimmed by 1 base and 9 bases respectively.

Genomic DNA was extracted from sorted cells for sequencing of the TCRbeta CDR3 region. The immunoSEQ Assay was used to sequence the TCRbeta CDR3 regions. TCRdb holds this immuneACCESS table with in-frame rearrangements only. Some clones are missing; in checked studies, unresolved V genes explain under half, and the rest has no known cause. Here the sample has tens of thousands of clones; around four fifths occur a single time. Together, the top ten hold about 3% of the sample. The clonotype was recovered from an adult with an advanced solid tumor such as melanoma, head and neck, liver or kidney cancer. The receptor chain draws on TRBV7-9 and TRBJ2-7; 5 matching bases give a weak D call of TRBD1. Here the sequenced sample was CD4+ or CD8+ T cells sorted from blood, taken in a trial of the OX40 agonist ivuxolimab. In nucleotide form, the sequence is TGTGCCAGCAGCTTAGAGGGGCTGCAGTACTTC. It encodes CASSLEGLQYF.